This T cell receptor (beta chain) is drawn from a study of identical twins (dated by TCRdb to 2015 to 2016). About the investigation overall: TCR alpha and beta repertoires from monozygotic twins, unrelated adults of various ages and cord blood were deep-sequenced to test whether fetal clonotypes persist. To rule out contamination, the twin experiments were replicated at different times with different library preparation protocols. On the study overall, not on this receptor specifically: Excess twin sharing in beta out-of-frame sequences was weaker because fewer shared sequences lowered the signal-to-noise ratio. Because the same donors could not be followed over many years, the conclusions depended on cross-sectional statistical analysis. Invariant T cells such as MAIT and iNKT could partly confound zero-insertion analyses, although diverse VJ usage argued against such confounding for most clonotypes. Out-of-frame TCR alpha sequences shared between twins showed an excess of low generation-probability sequences compared with coincidental sharing between unrelated individuals. In monozygotic twins, recombination models systematically underestimated out-of-frame TCR alpha sharing, but the models matched the sharing seen between unrelated individuals. Abundant cord blood beta clonotypes had fewer insertions, young adult naive repertoires showed a similar but weaker trend, and memory repertoires showed no such trend.

This clonotype was seen a few times. Its antigen has not been determined. There are no base qualities to consult, and no much larger clone falls within one base. To prepare the library, 5' RACE was applied. The run used an Illumina HiSeq 2000. Template switching introduced a universal primer binding site; the final cDNA contained a unique molecular identifier, enabling accurate counting of TCR cDNA molecules. First-strand cDNA for TCR alpha and beta chains was synthesized from specific primers in the conserved constant-segment region. To control for contamination, every cDNA library was double barcoded, receiving both a SMART-Mk sample barcode and Illumina barcodes. Two successive PCR steps introduced TruSeq adapter sequences along with Illumina sample barcodes. The Illumina HiSeq platform was used with custom primers to sequence TCR alpha and beta cDNA libraries. Per the authors' processing: MiGEC processed the raw reads to extract unique molecular identifiers, while MiXCR was used to determine the CDR3 positions. Recombination models were inferred per individual with the repgenHMM and IGoR tools using an EM algorithm. Shared clonotypes were analyzed with the tcR package in R, and sharing was normalized by the product of cloneset sizes. Out-of-frame nonproductive sequences were analyzed to study raw recombination free of thymic and clonal selection effects. TCRdb passed the public sequencing reads through fastp at Q25 and MiXCR, retaining productive beta sequences. Duplicate CDR3 protein sequences are folded into a single record with the most common DNA and genes. TCRdb, not the original authors, processed these V and J calls. This sample lists about 920,000 distinct CDR3 sequences; approximately 13% were detected once. About 1.5% of the sample is held by the ten biggest clonotypes.

All donors were healthy Caucasians. The twin cohort consisted of three pairs of female monozygotic twins, all aged 18 to 29 years. Peripheral blood mononuclear cells were the source from which RNA for the TCR libraries was isolated. Counted from cysteine to phenylalanine, this CDR3 has 15 amino acids. Solely the CDR3 DNA is kept, with 45 bases framed from the first base. In the germline V gene, CDR1 corresponds to SGHTA and CDR2 to FQGNSA. Trimming costs V 2 bases and J 5 bases, and their ends lie 13 bases apart. These data also formed part of another study, on yellow fever vaccine responses in identical twins. The second study reports: The authors reported that the T cell response to vaccination in identical twins appeared partly convergent and partly personalized. Focusing on identical twins, the study followed the T cell clones that responded to the vaccine, and did so with precision.

Recombination linked TRBV7-2 to TRBJ1-5; TRBD1 is a possible D gene, resting on 5 matching bases. The origin of this receptor is a woman under 30 in good health. The sequencing sample was made of PBMCs. This receptor carries the CDR3 CASSLSQGRDQPQHF. The nucleotide sequence reads as follows: TGTGCCAGCAGCTTATCGCAGGGTAGGGATCAGCCCCAGCATTTT.